Below, 21 T cell receptor beta chains from the same sample are listed, as sequenced in a study of cytomegalovirus exposure and HLA in healthy donors. The primer mix had 60 Vbeta and 13 Jbeta primers. Here immunoSEQ multiplex PCR was the method, and the copy in TCRdb shows in-frame clones only, minus some. The repertoire holds some 140,000 clones, about 80% seen once, with roughly 1.2% in the top ten. The source material was PBMCs. The source of these receptors is a male donor in good health and CMV-seropositive.

The J gene is TRBJ2-5, the V gene TRBV11-2, with D maybe TRBD1 (6 bases). Germline CDR1 reads SGHAT; CDR2 reads FQNNGV. The V end was cut by 5 bases, the J end by 1 base, with 8 bases between. The CDR3 has 13 residues. The CDR3 region has the DNA TGTGCCAGCAGCCGGACAGTCCAAGAGACCCAGTACTTC. Translating gives CASSRTVQETQYF.

The chain joins TRBV7-6 to TRBJ1-4; D is undetermined. V lost 1 base, J lost 8 bases, and 14 bases lay in between. Per germline, CDR1 SGHVS and CDR2 FNYEAQ. The CDR3 sequence is 15 residues long. The CDR3 DNA follows: TGTGCCAGCAGCTTAGGAGGAGGGTCTGGAGAAAAACTGTTTTTT. Its translation is CASSLGGGSGEKLFF.

In the case of this clone: An end of the junction does not agree with germline; a read error may underlie this. The rearrangement joins TRBV28 to TRBJ2-7, with TRBD2 identical over 9 bases. This CDR3 has 15 amino acids. Germline CDR1 is MDHEN and CDR2 is SYDVKM. The CDR3 protein is CASSIWAGGFHEQYF. CDR3 in DNA: TGTGCCAGCAGTATATGGGCGGGAGGGTTCCACGAGCAGTACTTC.

V and J are TRBV28 and TRBJ2-5, with TRBD2 matching over 8 bases. Gene TRBJ2-7 matches the end of the DNA better, so the J call may be wrong. Germline V CDR1 and CDR2: MDHEN, SYDVKM. This CDR3 region has 16 residues. CDR3 DNA: TGTGCCAGCAGTTTCGAACTAGCGGAGGGGCCCTACGAGCAGTACTTC. This encodes CASSFELAEGPYEQYF.

V is TRBV15 and J is TRBJ2-7, with TRBD2 matching over 10 bases. Trimming cost V 3 bases and J 4 bases; bases outside gene matches: 6. The germline gives CDR1 LNHNV, CDR2 YYDKDF (reference sequence). The CDR3 runs to 15 residues. The CDR3 here is CATSSPSGSTYEQYF. The CDR3 coding sequence is TGTGCCACCAGCAGTCCTAGCGGGAGCACTTACGAGCAGTACTTC.

This chain joins TRBV19 and TRBJ2-1; D possibly corresponds to TRBD1 (6 bases). CDR3 size: 14 residues. Per germline, CDR1 LNHDA and CDR2 SQIVND (reference sequence). V gave up 8 bases and J gave up 4 bases, with 15 bases separating them. CDR3 DNA sequence: TGTGCCAGTCGCAGGGGCGCGTATTACAATGAGCAGTTCTTC. It is translated as CASRRGAYYNEQFF. Supplemented by reference TRBV19 and TRBJ2-1, the full variable domain reads DGGITQSPKYLFRKEGQNVTLSCEQNLNHDAMYWYRQDPGQGLRLIYYSQIVNDFQKGDIAEGYSVSREKKESFPLTVTSAQKNPTAFYLCASRRGAYYNEQFFGPGTRLTVL.

The chain uses TRBV4-3 and TRBJ2-7, with TRBD2 matching 13 bases. Germline assignment: CDR1 LGHNA and CDR2 YSLEER. The CDR3 spans 18 residues. The V segment lost 4 bases and the J segment 0 bases; nucleotides outside the gene matches: 9. The chain's CDR3 is CASSPAGRTSGSSYEQYF. CDR3 bases: TGCGCCAGCAGCCCCGCGGGCCGGACTAGCGGGAGCTCCTACGAGCAGTACTTC.

This clone was counted only a few times. V is TRBV7-8 and J is TRBJ2-7; 12 bases match TRBD2. Looked up from germline, CDR1 is SGHVS and CDR2 is FQNEAQ. The CDR3 sequence is 16 residues long. The J segment lost 2 bases and the V segment lost 2 bases, leaving 4 bases of the junction unmatched. CDR3 residues: CASSLTLAGGPYEQYF. The CDR3 DNA reads TGTGCCAGCAGCTTAACCCTAGCGGGAGGGCCCTACGAGCAGTACTTC.

The chain uses TRBV7-3 and TRBJ2-1; 9 bases align to TRBD1. The trim removed 1 base at V and 4 bases at J, leaving 8 bases unmatched. Germline CDR1 reads SGHTA; CDR2 reads FQGTGA. The CDR3 consists of 17 residues. CDR3 protein: CASSLSGLDRGYNEQFF. The CDR3 DNA is TGTGCCAGCAGCTTAAGTGGACTGGACAGGGGATACAATGAGCAGTTCTTC.

The V gene is TRBV7-9, the J gene TRBJ2-1; 7 bases map to TRBD2. This CDR3 region has 16 residues. Trimming cost V 1 base and J 1 base; bases outside gene matches: 4. The germline V gene encodes CDR1 SEHNR and CDR2 FQNEAQ (reference sequence). CDR3 DNA: TGTGCCAGCAGCTTAGGTTCAGCGGGGTCCTACAATGAGCAGTTCTTC. Translating it yields CASSLGSAGSYNEQFF.

This clone turned up a few times. The chain joins TRBV19 to TRBJ2-3; 7 nucleotides agree with TRBD2. In germline, CDR1 is LNHDA, CDR2 SQIVND (reference sequence). The junction had 10 bases not matched to a gene; V was cut back by 5 bases and J by 2 bases. The CDR3 is 16 amino acids. In DNA, the CDR3 is TGTGCCAGTAGTTCCCCCGGCGGGAGAGTCACAGATACGCAGTATTTT. Residues: CASSSPGGRVTDTQYF.

This chain links TRBV10-1 with TRBJ2-3, with D perhaps TRBD2 (6 bases). The V end was cut by 7 bases, the J end by 3 bases, with 11 bases between. This CDR3 is 13 amino acids long. Germline V gene sequence: CDR1 WNHNN, CDR2 SYGVQD (reference sequence). The CDR3 region is CASTPGDTDTQYF. CDR3 in DNA: TGCGCCAGCACCCCGGGGGATACAGATACGCAGTATTTT.

This chain connects TRBV7-8 to TRBJ1-3; 8 nucleotides match TRBD1. The CDR3 extends over 15 amino acids. CDR1 is SGHVS, CDR2 FQNEAQ, per germline. V trimming: 4 bases; J trimming: 0 bases; junction bases outside the gene matches: 2. In DNA, the CDR3 is TGTGCCAGCAGCTCGACAGGGGTCTCTGGAAACACCATATATTTT. It encodes CASSSTGVSGNTIYF. Full variable domain (missing parts from reference TRBV7-8 and TRBJ1-3): GAGVSQSPRYKVAKRGQDVALRCDPISGHVSLFWYQQALGQGPEFLTYFQNEAQLDKSGLPSDRFFAERPEGSVSTLKIQRTQQEDSAVYLCASSSTGVSGNTIYFGEGSWLTVV.

This chain uses TRBV2 with TRBJ1-6, with D hard to call. The V gene's germline CDR1 is SNHLY and CDR2 FYNNEI. The V and J ends lost 1 base and 6 bases respectively, with 4 bases between them. This CDR3 comprises 13 residues. The CDR3 DNA is TGTGCCAGCAGTGAAGAAGCTAATTCACCCCTCCACTTT. It specifies CASSEEANSPLHF.

The chain joins TRBV27 to TRBJ1-5, with 9 positions matching TRBD1. The ends lost 3 bases at V and 5 bases at J; junction bases unmatched: 2. Germline lookup yields CDR1 MNHEY and CDR2 SMNVEV (reference sequence). The CDR3 loop spans 14 amino acids. CDR3 residues: CASSLGTGYQPQHF. The CDR3 nucleotides read TGTGCCAGCAGTTTGGGGACAGGGTATCAGCCCCAGCATTTT.

A note on this clone: The same CDR3 arises from other DNA sequences in this sample as well. CDR3 DNA sequence: TGTGCCAGCAGCTTGGGACAGGGGGGTCAGCCCCAGCATTTT. Its protein product is CASSLGQGGQPQHF. The V call is TRBV5-6, the J call TRBJ1-5, with TRBD1 matching 9 bases. Trimming took 0 bases from V and 6 from J; bases not matched to a gene: 1. The CDR3 consists of 14 residues. In germline, CDR1 is SGHDT, CDR2 YYEEEE.

V gene TRBV29-1 combines with J gene TRBJ1-1; D unclear. The CDR3 contains 10 residues. Germline CDR1 is SQVTM and CDR2 is ANQGSEA. Trimming removed 1 base at V and 9 bases at J, with 6 bases between. The CDR3 loop is CSVEGGQAFF. The CDR3 nucleotides are TGCAGCGTTGAAGGAGGCCAAGCTTTCTTT.

The chain joins TRBV7-3 to TRBJ2-1, with 10 nucleotides matching TRBD2. Germline V gene data show CDR1 as SGHTA and CDR2 as FQGTGA. Losses at the gene ends were 5 bases for V and 4 bases for J; bases not matched to a gene: 5. The CDR3 has 15 residues. The CDR3 reads CASSVGLATYNEQFF. CDR3 bases: TGTGCCAGCAGCGTGGGACTAGCGACATACAATGAGCAGTTCTTC.

On this clone itself: A junction boundary mismatches the germline segment, possibly from a read error. This chain connects TRBV5-4 to TRBJ1-1; no clear D. Germline V CDR1 and CDR2: SGHNT, YYREEE (reference sequence). The CDR3 consists of 18 residues. For the CDR3, the DNA is TGCGCCAGCAGCCAAGAATCCGCCAAGGACTTATGGAACACTGAAGCTTTCTTT. As protein: CASSQESAKDLWNTEAFF.

V usage is TRBV28 and J usage is TRBJ2-7, with 7 bases that match TRBD1. Germline CDR1 reads MDHEN; CDR2 reads SYDVKM. The junction had 6 bases not matched to a gene; V was cut back by 4 bases and J by 6 bases. The CDR3 has 13 residues. Written as DNA, the CDR3 is TGTGCCAGCAGTTCGGGGAACAGGGGCGAGCAGTACTTC. Translated: CASSSGNRGEQYF.

The CDR3 nucleotides read TGTGCCAGTAGTGCGGGACCCCGCCAAGCTGAGCAGTACTTC. This sequence encodes CASSAGPRQAEQYF. The chain couples TRBV19 to TRBJ2-7; D is possibly TRBD2 (6 bases). This CDR3 has 14 residues. Per germline, CDR1 LNHDA and CDR2 SQIVND (reference sequence). With 5 bases removed from V and 7 bases from J, the gap between germline ends came to 18 bases.